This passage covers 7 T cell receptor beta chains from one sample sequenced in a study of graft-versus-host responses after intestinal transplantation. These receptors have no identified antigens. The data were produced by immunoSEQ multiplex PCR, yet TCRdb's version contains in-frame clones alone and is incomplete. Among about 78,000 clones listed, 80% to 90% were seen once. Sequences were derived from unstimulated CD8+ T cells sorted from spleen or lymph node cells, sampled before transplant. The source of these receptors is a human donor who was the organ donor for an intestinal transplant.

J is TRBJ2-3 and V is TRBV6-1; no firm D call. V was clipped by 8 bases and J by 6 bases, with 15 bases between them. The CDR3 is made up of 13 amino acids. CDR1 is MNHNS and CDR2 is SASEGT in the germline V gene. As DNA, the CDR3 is TGTGCCAGCTCCCCTGGTTGGGCCGATACGCAGTATTTT. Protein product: CASSPGWADTQYF.

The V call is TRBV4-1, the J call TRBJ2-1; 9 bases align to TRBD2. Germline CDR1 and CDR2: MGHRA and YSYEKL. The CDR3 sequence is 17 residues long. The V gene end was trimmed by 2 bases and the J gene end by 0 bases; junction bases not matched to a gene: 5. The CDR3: CASSQLAGASSYNEQFF. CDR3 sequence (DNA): TGCGCCAGCAGCCAATTAGCGGGGGCTAGCTCCTACAATGAGCAGTTCTTC.

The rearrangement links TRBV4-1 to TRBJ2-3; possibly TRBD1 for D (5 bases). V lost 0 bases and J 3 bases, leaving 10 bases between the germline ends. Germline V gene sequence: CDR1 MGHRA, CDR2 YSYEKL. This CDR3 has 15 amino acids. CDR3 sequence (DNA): TGCGCCAGCAGCCAAGACAGGGAATTTACAGATACGCAGTATTTT. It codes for CASSQDREFTDTQYF.

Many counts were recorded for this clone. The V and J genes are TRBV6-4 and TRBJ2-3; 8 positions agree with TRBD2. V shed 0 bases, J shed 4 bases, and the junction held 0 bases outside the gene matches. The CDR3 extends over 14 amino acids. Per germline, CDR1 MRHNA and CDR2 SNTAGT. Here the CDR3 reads CASSDSSGADTQYF. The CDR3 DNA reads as TGTGCCAGCAGTGACTCTAGCGGGGCAGATACGCAGTATTTT.

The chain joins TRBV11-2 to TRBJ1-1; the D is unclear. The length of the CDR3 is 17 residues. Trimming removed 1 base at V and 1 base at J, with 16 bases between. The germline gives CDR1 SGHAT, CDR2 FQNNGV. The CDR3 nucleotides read TGTGCCAGCAGCTTAGTACCTGTTTCCTCGGGGAACACTGAAGCTTTCTTT. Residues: CASSLVPVSSGNTEAFF.

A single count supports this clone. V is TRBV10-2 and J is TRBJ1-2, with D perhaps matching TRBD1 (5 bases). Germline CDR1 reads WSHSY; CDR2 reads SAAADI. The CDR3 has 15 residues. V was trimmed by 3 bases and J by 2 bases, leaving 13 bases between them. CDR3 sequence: CASSDLGETNYGYTF. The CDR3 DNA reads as TGCGCCAGCAGTGACCTGGGGGAGACCAACTATGGCTACACCTTC.

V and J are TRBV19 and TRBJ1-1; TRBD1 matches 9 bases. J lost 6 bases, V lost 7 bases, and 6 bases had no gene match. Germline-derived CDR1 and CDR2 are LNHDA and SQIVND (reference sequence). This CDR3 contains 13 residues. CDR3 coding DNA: TGTGCCAGTACACAGGGGGCGTTCGCTGAAGCTTTCTTT. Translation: CASTQGAFAEAFF. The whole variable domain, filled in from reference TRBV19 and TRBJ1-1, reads DGGITQSPKYLFRKEGQNVTLSCEQNLNHDAMYWYRQDPGQGLRLIYYSQIVNDFQKGDIAEGYSVSREKKESFPLTVTSAQKNPTAFYLCASTQGAFAEAFFGQGTRLTVV.